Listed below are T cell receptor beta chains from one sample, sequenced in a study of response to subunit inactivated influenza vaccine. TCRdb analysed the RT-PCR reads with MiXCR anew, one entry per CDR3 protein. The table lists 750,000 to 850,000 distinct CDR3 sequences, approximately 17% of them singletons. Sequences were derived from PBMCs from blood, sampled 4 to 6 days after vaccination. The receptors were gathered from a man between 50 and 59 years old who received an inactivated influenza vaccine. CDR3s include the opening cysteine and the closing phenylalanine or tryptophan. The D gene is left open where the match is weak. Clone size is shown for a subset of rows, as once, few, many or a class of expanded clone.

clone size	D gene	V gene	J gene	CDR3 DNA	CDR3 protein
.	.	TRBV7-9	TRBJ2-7	TGTGCCAGCAGCTCCCAGGGCGCGGGTTGGAGGGAGCAGTACTTC	CASSSQGAGWREQYF
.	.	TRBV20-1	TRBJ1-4	TGCAGTGCTATCCAACCTGGGGGGGATGAAAAACTGTTTTTT	CSAIQPGGDEKLFF
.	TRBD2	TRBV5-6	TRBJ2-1	TGTGCCAGCAGCATGGGACTAGCGGGAGCCCCAACCTACAATGAGCAGTTCTTC	CASSMGLAGAPTYNEQFF
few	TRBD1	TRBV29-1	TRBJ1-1	TGCAGCGCTGGACAGGGAAGGACTTTCTTT	CSAGQGRTFF
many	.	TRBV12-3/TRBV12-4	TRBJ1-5	TGTGCCAGCAGTTTATCCAGGATCAATCAGCCCCAGCATTTT	CASSLSRINQPQHF
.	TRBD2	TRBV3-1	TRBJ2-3	TGTGCCAGCAGCCAAGATCGTTTTCGGACTAGCGGGGCTCAGACAGATACGCAGTATTTT	CASSQDRFRTSGAQTDTQYF
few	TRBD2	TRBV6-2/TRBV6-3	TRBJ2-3	TGTGCCAGCAGCCGACTAGCATTGGTTACGCAGTATTTT	CASSRLALVTQYF
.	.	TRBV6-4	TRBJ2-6	TGTGCCAGCAGTGCTGGTGGGCCGTACTCTGGGGCCAACGTCCTGACTTTC	CASSAGGPYSGANVLTF
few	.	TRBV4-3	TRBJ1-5	TGCGCCAGCAGCCGAGGGACCCTCGGCAATCAGCCCCAGCATTTT	CASSRGTLGNQPQHF
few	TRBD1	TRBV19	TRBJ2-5	TGTGCCAGTAGTATTGGTTGGATCGATAGGACAGGACAGAGAGAGACCCAGTACTTC	CASSIGWIDRTGQRETQYF
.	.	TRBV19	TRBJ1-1	TGTGCCACCTCAGCACTTAGCAGTGAAGCTTTCTTT	CATSALSSEAFF
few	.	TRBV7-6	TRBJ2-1	TGTGCCAGCAGCTTAGTGTCGGGAGTTGAGCAGTTCTTC	CASSLVSGVEQFF
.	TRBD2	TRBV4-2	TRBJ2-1	TGTGCCAGCAGCCAAGATCAGGAACCTAGCGGGGGGGACGAGCAGTTCTTC	CASSQDQEPSGGDEQFF
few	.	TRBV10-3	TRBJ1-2	TGTGCCATCAATAAGCAGGGGTTAGGAGGCTACACCTTC	CAINKQGLGGYTF
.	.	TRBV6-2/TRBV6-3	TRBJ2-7	TGTGCCAGCGGTCTCGGAGGAGCTAGCGCTAGTTACGAGCAGTACTTC	CASGLGGASASYEQYF
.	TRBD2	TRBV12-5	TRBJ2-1	TGTGCTAGTGGTTTAGGCGGGAGTGAAAATGAGCAGTTCTTC	CASGLGGSENEQFF
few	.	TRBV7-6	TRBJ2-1	TGTGCCAGCAGCTTAGAGGTTCTAGGTGAGCAGTTCTTC	CASSLEVLGEQFF
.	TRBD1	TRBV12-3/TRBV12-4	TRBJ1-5	TGTGCCAGCAGCCGAGACAGGGACCGACAGCCCCAGCATTTT	CASSRDRDRQPQHF
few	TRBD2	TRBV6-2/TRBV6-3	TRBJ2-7	TGTGCCAGCAGTTGGGAGCGGGGGGGCCTCAACGAGCAGTACTTC	CASSWERGGLNEQYF
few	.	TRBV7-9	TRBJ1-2	TGTGCCAGCAGCCCCTCAGGAGTCGCCTTCTATGGCTACACCTTC	CASSPSGVAFYGYTF
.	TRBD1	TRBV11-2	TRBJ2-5	TGTGCCAGCAGCTTAGAGACAGGGGGGCCCCAGTACTTC	CASSLETGGPQYF
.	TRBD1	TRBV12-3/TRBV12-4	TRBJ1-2	TGTGCCAGCAGTTCCGTCCCGACAGGGGGCGGCGATGGCTACACCTTC	CASSSVPTGGGDGYTF
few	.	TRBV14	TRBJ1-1	TGTGCCAGCAGCCTAATACCGGGGGGCACTGAAGCTTTCTTT	CASSLIPGGTEAFF
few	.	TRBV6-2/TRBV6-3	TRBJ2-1	TGTGCCAGCAGTTACTCGGCCGGGGCCAATGAGCAGTTCTTC	CASSYSAGANEQFF
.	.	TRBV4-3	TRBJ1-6	TGCGCCAGCAGCCAAGATACCAGGGAGGGATGGGATTCACCCCTCCACTTT	CASSQDTREGWDSPLHF
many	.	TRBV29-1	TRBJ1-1	TGCAGCGTTGACACTGAAGCTTTCTTT	CSVDTEAFF
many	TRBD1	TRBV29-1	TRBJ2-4	TGCAGCGTCAGACTAGACAGGGGATGGGACATTCAGTACTTC	CSVRLDRGWDIQYF
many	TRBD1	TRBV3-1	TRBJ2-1	TGTGCCAGCAGCCAAGTTGTGGGACAGGGGCAGATTGAGCAGTTCTTC	CASSQVVGQGQIEQFF
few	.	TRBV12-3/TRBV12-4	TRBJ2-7	TGTGCCAGCAGTTTAGGGGCACCCTCCTACGAGCAGTACTTC	CASSLGAPSYEQYF
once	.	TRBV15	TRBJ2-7	TGTGCCACCAGCAGAGGGACATGGGGCCCTTACGAGCAGTACTTC	CATSRGTWGPYEQYF
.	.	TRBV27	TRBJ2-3	TGTGCCAGCAGTTTTAAAGCCACAGATACGCAGTATTTT	CASSFKATDTQYF
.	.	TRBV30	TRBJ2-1	TGTGCCTGGAGTGTGGGTCTTGAATACAATGAGCAGTTCTTC	CAWSVGLEYNEQFF
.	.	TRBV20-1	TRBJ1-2	TGCAGTGCTAGAGATGGAAGGCAGGGCTATGGCTACACCTTC	CSARDGRQGYGYTF
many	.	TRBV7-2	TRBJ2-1	TGTGCCAGCAGCTTAGGGGGCCGCTCCTACAATGAGCAGTTCTTC	CASSLGGRSYNEQFF
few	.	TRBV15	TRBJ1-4	TGTGCCACCTCGGGACGGACTAATGAAAAACTGTTTTTT	CATSGRTNEKLFF
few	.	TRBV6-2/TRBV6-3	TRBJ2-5	TGTGCCAGCAAGTTGTATCTAGCCCGGGAGACCCAGTACTTC	CASKLYLARETQYF
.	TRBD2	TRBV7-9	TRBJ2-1	TGTGCCAGGGGACTAAGCGGGAGGCAGCAGTTCTTC	CARGLSGRQQFF
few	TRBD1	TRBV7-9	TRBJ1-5	TGTGCCAGCAGCTTTCAAGGGGGCAAGAGGAATCAGCCCCAGCATTTT	CASSFQGGKRNQPQHF
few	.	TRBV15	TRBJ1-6	TGTGCCACCAGCAGAGGTGCTTCGGGAGCCTATAATTCACCCCTCCACTTT	CATSRGASGAYNSPLHF
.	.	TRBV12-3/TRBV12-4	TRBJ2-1	TGTGCCAGCAGTTTTAGCCAGGGAAGGTACAATGAGCAGTTCTTC	CASSFSQGRYNEQFF
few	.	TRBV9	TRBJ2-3	TGTGCCAGCAGCGTAGATAGAACCCCATCCACAGATACGCAGTATTTT	CASSVDRTPSTDTQYF
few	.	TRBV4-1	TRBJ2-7	TGCGCCAGCAGCCAAGACCTGGGATGGAGGTCCTACGAGCAGTACTTC	CASSQDLGWRSYEQYF
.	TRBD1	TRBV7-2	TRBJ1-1	TGTGCCAGCAGCTCCCAGGGGGCCTCGAACACTGAAGCTTTCTTT	CASSSQGASNTEAFF
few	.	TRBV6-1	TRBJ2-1	TGTGCCAGCAGTCCATGGGGAGATTACAATGAGCAGTTCTTC	CASSPWGDYNEQFF
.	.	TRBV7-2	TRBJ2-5	TGTGCCAGCAGTTCCGGGGTGGCAGAGACCCAGTACTTC	CASSSGVAETQYF